What follows are 15 T cell receptor beta chains derived from one specimen sequenced in a study of response to subunit inactivated influenza vaccine. TCRdb independently ran MiXCR on the RT-PCR reads; one entry per CDR3 protein. The sample holds over 650,000 distinct CDR3 sequences, roughly 18% seen once. Specimen: PBMCs from blood, collected 4 to 6 days after vaccination. Source of these receptors: a man aged 50 to 59 who received an inactivated influenza vaccine.

At least ten counts were recorded for this clonotype. The chain links TRBV29-1 to TRBJ2-7; tentatively, D is TRBD2 (6 bases). Trimming pared 0 bases from V and 4 bases from J, leaving 10 bases between. CDR3 length: 13 amino acids. Germline CDR1 SQVTM, CDR2 ANQGSEA. DNA of the CDR3: TGCAGCGTTGAAGATACGGGGGTATACGAGCAGTACTTC. Translation gives CSVEDTGVYEQYF.

This clonotype was observed a handful of times. The chain combines TRBV24-1 with TRBJ2-2, with D perhaps given as TRBD1 or TRBD2 (5 bases each). V dropped 2 bases and J dropped 0 bases, with 9 bases sitting between them. The CDR3 runs to 16 residues. Per germline, CDR1 KGHDR and CDR2 SFDVKD. The CDR3 nucleotides are TGTGCCACCAGTGATTATGGGGGATCGAACACCGGGGAGCTGTTTTTT. Its protein is CATSDYGGSNTGELFF.

This clonotype was observed at least ten times. This chain connects TRBV6-1 to TRBJ2-7; 9 bases map to TRBD1. V lost 8 bases and J lost 4; bases outside the gene matches: 12. The germline V gene has CDR1 MNHNS and CDR2 SASEGT. This CDR3 is 15 amino acids long. The CDR3 loop reads CASATTLGQGYEQYF. As DNA, the CDR3 is TGTGCCAGCGCAACCACTTTGGGACAGGGTTACGAGCAGTACTTC.

This clonotype was seen more than once but under ten times. This chain joins TRBV9 and TRBJ1-1; no reliable D call. The ends were cut back, 3 bases at V and 0 bases at J, with 12 bases in the middle. Germline V lookup: CDR1 SGDLS, CDR2 YYNGEE. The CDR3 totals 15 residues. The CDR3 sequence is CASSAQVGMNTEAFF. In DNA form, the CDR3 reads TGTGCCAGCAGCGCCCAAGTAGGAATGAACACTGAAGCTTTCTTT. Combining the CDR3 with reference TRBV9 and TRBJ1-1 gives the whole variable domain DSGVTQTPKHLITATGQRVTLRCSPRSGDLSVYWYQQSLDQGLQFLIQYYNGEERAKGNILERFSAQQFPDLHSELNLSSLELGDSALYFCASSAQVGMNTEAFFGQGTRLTVV.

J is TRBJ1-4 and V is TRBV20-1; D not resolved. There are 13 residues in the CDR3. V was shortened by 5 bases and J by 6 bases, with 13 bases between the two germline ends. Germline V gene lookup returns CDR1 DFQATT and CDR2 SNEGSKA (reference sequence). The DNA of the CDR3 is TGCAGTGCTCCCGGGCCTTTGGATGAAAAACTGTTTTTT. Its protein is CSAPGPLDEKLFF.

This clonotype was detected ten times or more. The rearrangement links TRBV15 to TRBJ1-6, with D perhaps matching TRBD1 (5 bases). The CDR3 loop spans 14 amino acids. With 2 bases removed from V and 7 bases from J, the gap between germline ends came to 9 bases. In germline, CDR1 is LNHNV, CDR2 YYDKDF (reference sequence). The CDR3 loop reads CATSRRQMNSPLHF. The DNA for the CDR3 is TGTGCCACCAGCAGACGACAGATGAATTCACCCCTCCACTTT. Drawing the rest from reference TRBV15 and TRBJ1-6, the complete variable domain is DAMVIQNPRYQVTQFGKPVTLSCSQTLNHNVMYWYQQKSSQAPKLLFHYYDKDFNNEADTPDNFQSRRPNTSFCFLDIRSPGLGDTAMYLCATSRRQMNSPLHFGNGTRLTVT.

A note on this clonotype: One junction end does not reproduce the germline sequence, and a read error may be involved. This chain uses TRBV4-3 with TRBJ2-7; possibly TRBD2 for D (5 bases). Germline values: CDR1 LGHNA, CDR2 YSLEER. The CDR3 loop spans 14 amino acids. CDR3 sequence: CARSQDLGGYEQYF. In DNA, the CDR3 is TGCGCCCGCAGCCAAGATTTAGGAGGCTACGAGCAGTACTTC.

The CDR3, as DNA: TGTGCCACCAAATCCCAGGGCACGAGGACTGAAGCTTTCTTT. As protein: CATKSQGTRTEAFF. The V and J genes are TRBV12-3 or TRBV12-4 and TRBJ1-1; weak D call: TRBD1 (5 bases). The CDR3 covers 14 residues. With 10 bases removed from V and 5 bases from J, the gap between germline ends came to 20 bases.

The genes are TRBV20-1 and TRBJ1-6, with 7 positions matching TRBD1. Unmatched junction bases numbered 9, after V lost 6 bases and J lost 10 bases. Germline CDR1 reads DFQATT; CDR2 reads SNEGSKA (reference sequence). The CDR3 is 13 amino acids. The CDR3 coding sequence is TGCAGTGCCAAGGACAGGCCAAGATCACCCCTCCACTTT. This sequence encodes CSAKDRPRSPLHF.

The rearrangement links TRBV6-1 to TRBJ2-7, with D perhaps being TRBD1 or TRBD2 (5 bases each). Trimming shortened V by 6 bases and J by 3 bases, and 15 bases separated the two germline ends. The germline gives CDR1 MNHNS, CDR2 SASEGT. The CDR3 spans 14 residues. CDR3: CASSENGDLYEQYF. CDR3 DNA: TGTGCCAGCAGCGAGAACGGGGACCTCTACGAGCAGTACTTC.

This clonotype has only a few counts. The chain joins TRBV25-1 to TRBJ1-2; tentatively, D is TRBD1 (5 bases). Trimming took off 1 base at V and 4 bases at J, with 7 bases between the two ends. Per germline, CDR1 MGHDK and CDR2 SYGVNS. CDR3 size: 13 residues. The CDR3 sequence: CASSESGTYGYTF. The CDR3, as DNA: TGTGCCAGCAGTGAATCTGGGACCTATGGCTACACCTTC.

This rearrangement joins TRBV23-1 to TRBJ2-1, with D perhaps matching TRBD1 (5 bases). TRBV23-1 is labeled an ORF, and its function is uncertain. With 2 bases removed from V and 4 bases from J, the gap between germline ends came to 9 bases. The CDR3 loop spans 14 amino acids. The CDR3 DNA reads as TGCGCCAGCAGTCAACCGACAGCGTACAATGAGCAGTTCTTC. Translation: CASSQPTAYNEQFF.

This clonotype was recorded only once. The gene calls are TRBV7-8 and TRBJ2-7; D not certain. CDR1 and CDR2 (germline): SGHVS, FQNEAQ. CDR3 length: 14 amino acids. V lost 2 bases to trimming and J lost 2 bases, with 10 bases between them. CDR3 bases: TGTGCCAGCAGCTTATCTAAAAGGGCCTACGAGCAGTACTTC. Its translation: CASSLSKRAYEQYF.

J is TRBJ2-3 and V is TRBV7-2; D is perhaps TRBD1 (5 bases). The CDR3 covers 13 residues. The V and J ends lost 5 bases and 8 bases respectively, with 14 bases between them. CDR1 and CDR2 from the germline V gene are SGHTA and FQGNSA. In DNA form, the CDR3 reads TGTGCCAGCAGCCGAGACAGCATTGGTACGCAGTATTTT. Translation: CASSRDSIGTQYF. Full variable domain (remainder filled in from reference TRBV7-2 and TRBJ2-3): GAGVSQSPSNKVTEKGKDVELRCDPISGHTALYWYRQSLGQGLEFLIYFQGNSAPDKSGLPSDRFSAERTGGSVSTLTIQRTQQEDSAVYLCASSRDSIGTQYFGPGTRLTVL.

There are a few counts of this clonotype. Sequence at one end of the junction differs from germline and may be a read error. This chain links TRBV29-1 with TRBJ2-1; TRBD2 agrees at 15 bases. The CDR3 has 14 residues. Germline CDR1 reads SQVTM; CDR2 reads ANQGSEA. The CDR3 DNA sequence: TGCAGCGTTGAAAACGTAGGACTAGCGGGGGGGCGAATCTTC. It codes for CSVENVGLAGGRIF.